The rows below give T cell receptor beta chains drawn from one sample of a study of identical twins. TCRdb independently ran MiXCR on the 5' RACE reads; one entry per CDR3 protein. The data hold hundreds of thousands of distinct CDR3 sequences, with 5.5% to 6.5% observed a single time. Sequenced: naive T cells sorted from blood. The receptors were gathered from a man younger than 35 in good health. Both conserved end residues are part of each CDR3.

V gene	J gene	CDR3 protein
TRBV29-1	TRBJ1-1	CSARLVNTEAFF
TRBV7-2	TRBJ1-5	CASSVGQGDNQPQHF
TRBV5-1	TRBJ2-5	CASSLATTKETQYF
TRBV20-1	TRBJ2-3	CSANRVATDTQYF
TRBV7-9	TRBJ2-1	CASREGSYNEQFF
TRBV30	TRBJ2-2	CAWNQQANTGELFF
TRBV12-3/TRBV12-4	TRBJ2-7	CASRSGTSYEQYF
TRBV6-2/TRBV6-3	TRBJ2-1	CASGLAGNNEQFF
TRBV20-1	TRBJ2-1	CSAREGAGDYNEQFF
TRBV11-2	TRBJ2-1	CASRPPGQGNNEQFF
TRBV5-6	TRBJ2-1	CASSLGDRTYNEQFF
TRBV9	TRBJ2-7	CASSVVPDRSYEQYF
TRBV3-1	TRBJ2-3	CASSQDGLGGDTQYF
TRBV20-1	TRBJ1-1	CSAGALNTEAFF
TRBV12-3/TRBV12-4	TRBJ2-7	CASSKAGGSVYEQYF
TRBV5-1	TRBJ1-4	CASSLAGGSNEKLFF
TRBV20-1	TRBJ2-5	CSAKTSAGQETQYF
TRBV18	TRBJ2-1	CASSPPLFTSGALWGEQFF